This TCR beta chain appears in the sequencing data of a study of T cell repertoires in cytomegalovirus infection. Study details: CMV infection and matching HLA type were both indicated by public TCR beta signatures.

The table lists this clonotype with a few counts. Its antigen is unknown. In germline, CDR1 is SGHVS, CDR2 FNYEAQ. V was pared by 0 bases and J by 3 bases, with 9 bases between. The CDR3 length is 14 residues. Findings and limits, study-wide: Dominant in the ex vivo response were TCR beta clonotypes restricted by HLA-C and specific for CMV. Cumulated frequencies of public TCR beta families served to identify carriers of CMV plus the relevant HLA.

TCRdb analysed the reads with MiXCR anew, one entry per CDR3 protein. The sample yields 150,000 to 200,000 distinct CDR3 sequences, about 28% seen once. The sequence came from a human donor in good health (CMV status not recorded). Some clones in this sample may be carry-over from other donors' samples. This sequence joins TRBV7-6 and TRBJ2-7; weak D call: TRBD2 (6 bases). The specimen sequenced was PBMCs. The CDR3 region is CASSLAGGNYEQYF. The CDR3 coding sequence is TGTGCCAGCAGCTTAGCTGGCGGGAACTACGAGCAGTACTTC.